The 20 T cell receptor beta chains below all came from one sample that was sequenced in a study of blood T cells in healthy people across ages. A J-beta primer mix and a sample-barcoded 5' primer were used in a second PCR of about 7 to 12 cycles. TCRdb itself ran the 5' RACE reads through MiXCR, one entry per CDR3 protein. The sample has some 1.4 million distinct CDR3 sequences; approximately 40% are singletons. Sequencing used blood. Every receptor here comes from a woman under 30 in good health.

The CDR3 is CASSGTGGDFSNQPQHF. The CDR3, as DNA: TGTGCCAGCAGTGGCACAGGGGGCGACTTCTCCAATCAGCCCCAGCATTTT. V usage is TRBV27 and J usage is TRBJ1-5, with 9 bases lining up with TRBD1. Germline V CDR1 and CDR2: MNHEY, SMNVEV (reference sequence). CDR3 length: 17 amino acids. The trim removed 5 bases at V and 3 bases at J, leaving 11 bases unmatched.

This chain connects TRBV29-1 to TRBJ1-3; D not certain. CDR3 length equals 11 residues. Germline loops: CDR1 SQVTM, CDR2 ANQGSEA. V was trimmed by 3 bases and J by 4 bases, leaving 4 bases between them. For the CDR3, the DNA is TGCAGCGTTGAGAAGGGAAACACCATATATTTT. This sequence encodes CSVEKGNTIYF.

This clonotype was counted between two and nine times. The CDR3 DNA reads TGTGCCAGCAGTTCGGGGACTAGCTGGACAGATACGCAGTATTTT. Protein product: CASSSGTSWTDTQYF. The V gene is TRBV6-6, the J gene TRBJ2-3; 9 nucleotides line up with TRBD2. Germline V gene sequence: CDR1 MNHNY, CDR2 SVGAGI (reference sequence). The V and J ends lost 4 bases and 3 bases, in that order; junction bases with no gene match: 5. The CDR3 runs to 15 residues.

This clonotype was picked up a small number of times. DNA of the CDR3: TGCGCCAGCAGCCAAGACTCTTACGAGCAGTTCTTC. Translated, it gives CASSQDSYEQFF. The genes are TRBV4-1 and TRBJ2-1; D is unresolved. Trimming took off 0 bases at V and 10 bases at J, with 7 bases between the two ends. The length of the CDR3 is 12 residues. Germline V lookup: CDR1 MGHRA, CDR2 YSYEKL.

V and J are TRBV20-1 and TRBJ1-1; D might be TRBD1 (6 bases). Trimming shortened V by 5 bases and J by 5 bases, and 21 bases separated the two germline ends. The CDR3 runs 15 residues. Germline-derived CDR1 and CDR2 are DFQATT and SNEGSKA (reference sequence). CDR3 DNA: TGCAGTGCTCACCTAGGGGGGGGCGCGGGTACTGAAGCTTTCTTT. Its translation is CSAHLGGGAGTEAFF.

This clonotype showed up just a few times. V and J are TRBV14 and TRBJ2-3; no clear D gene. Germline V gene lookup returns CDR1 SGHDN and CDR2 FVKESK. The length of the CDR3 is 15 residues. Deletions cut 4 bases from V and 5 bases from J, with 16 bases between. Here the CDR3 reads CASSPSPALGDTQYF. DNA of the CDR3: TGTGCCAGCAGCCCATCGCCGGCACTGGGAGATACGCAGTATTTT.

The CDR3: CASSQSPPSGAYEQYF. The CDR3 DNA reads TGCGCCAGCAGCCAAAGTCCGCCTAGCGGTGCCTACGAGCAGTACTTC. The genes are TRBV4-1 and TRBJ2-7; 7 bases line up with TRBD2. The junction had 9 bases not matched to a gene; V was cut back by 2 bases and J by 2 bases. CDR1 is MGHRA, CDR2 YSYEKL, per germline. There are 16 residues in the CDR3.

This clonotype has more than one count but fewer than ten. The chain uses TRBV6-1 and TRBJ1-6; no clear D. The CDR3 spans 15 residues. CDR1 and CDR2 (germline): MNHNS, SASEGT. Trimming shortened V by 5 bases and J by 11 bases, and 19 bases separated the two germline ends. The CDR3 here is CASSPRQPDGTPLHF. The CDR3 coding sequence is TGTGCCAGCAGTCCGCGTCAGCCGGATGGGACACCCCTCCACTTT.

This clonotype was observed a handful of times. CDR3 residues: CASSLALGGQPQHF. In DNA form, the CDR3 reads TGTGCCAGCAGCTTAGCGCTCGGGGGTCAGCCCCAGCATTTT. The chain uses TRBV7-2 and TRBJ1-5; tentative D call: TRBD1 (5 bases). Trimming stripped 0 bases from V and 6 bases from J, with 9 bases between. Germline-derived CDR1 and CDR2 are SGHTA and FQGNSA. This CDR3 is built from 14 residues.

The chain uses TRBV7-9 and TRBJ2-1; D gene ambiguous. The CDR3 runs 13 residues. Germline assignment: CDR1 SEHNR and CDR2 FQNEAQ (reference sequence). V was cut by 5 bases and J by 6 bases, with 11 bases left in between. The CDR3 loop is CASSPDGINEQFF. CDR3 DNA: TGTGCCAGCAGCCCGGACGGAATCAATGAGCAGTTCTTC.

V is TRBV12-3 or TRBV12-4 and J is TRBJ1-2; D not resolved. V was cut by 3 bases and J by 6 bases, with 8 bases left in between. The CDR3 sequence is 12 residues long. CDR3 DNA: TGTGCCAGCAGTTTTGGAGATGATGGCTACACCTTC. Translation gives CASSFGDDGYTF.

The table lists this clonotype with a few counts. CDR3 region: CASSYSPGQDTEAFF. The CDR3 DNA follows: TGTGCCAGCAGTTACTCGCCGGGACAGGACACTGAAGCTTTCTTT. The J gene is TRBJ1-1, the V gene TRBV6-2 or TRBV6-3; 8 nucleotides match TRBD1. The V gene's germline CDR1 is MNHEY and CDR2 SVGEGT. J gave up 3 bases and V 0 bases, and 3 bases lay outside the gene matches. This CDR3 contains 15 residues.

The chain employs TRBV10-2 and TRBJ2-3; 9 positions match TRBD2. J lost 5 bases, V lost 6 bases, and 15 bases had no gene match. This CDR3 contains 17 residues. Germline lookup yields CDR1 WSHSY and CDR2 SAAADI. CDR3 nucleotide sequence: TGCGCCAGCAGAAGATTCCTAGCGGGGACTCCCGAAGATACGCAGTATTTT. Translation gives CASRRFLAGTPEDTQYF.

J is TRBJ2-7 and V is TRBV28; TRBD2 is a possible D gene (5 bases). The V gene's germline CDR1 is MDHEN and CDR2 SYDVKM. This CDR3 region has 15 residues. The V end lost 6 bases, the J end lost 4 bases, and 19 bases lay between the germline ends. The CDR3 bases are TGTGCCAGCAGAAGACCTGAGACCCAGCGGTACGAGCAGTACTTC. Translation: CASRRPETQRYEQYF.

This clonotype was seen at least ten times. This chain connects TRBV7-9 to TRBJ2-7, with D hard to call. V lost 4 bases and J 0 bases, leaving 7 bases between the germline ends. Germline V gives CDR1 SEHNR, CDR2 FQNEAQ (reference sequence). CDR3 length: 13 residues. The CDR3 nucleotides read TGTGCCAGCAGCTCCGACGGCTCCTACGAGCAGTACTTC. This encodes CASSSDGSYEQYF.

The gene calls are TRBV28 and TRBJ1-2; D uncertain. There are 12 residues in the CDR3. V gave up 10 bases and J gave up 4 bases, with 13 bases separating them. Germline values: CDR1 MDHEN, CDR2 SYDVKM. CDR3 nucleotide sequence: TGTGCCACAGCGCGGGCCGCCTATGGCTACACCTTC. Protein: CATARAAYGYTF.

This clonotype occurred a few times. The chain links TRBV6-2 or TRBV6-3 to TRBJ2-4; tentatively, D is TRBD1 or TRBD2 (6 bases each). The V gene's germline CDR1 is MNHEY and CDR2 SVGEGT. This CDR3 is 16 amino acids long. V dropped 5 bases and J dropped 2 bases, with 16 bases sitting between them. DNA of the CDR3: TGTGCCAGCAGTCACGAAACCCGGGGGCCCAAAAACATTCAGTACTTC. Translating it yields CASSHETRGPKNIQYF.

This clonotype was observed a few times. Here the CDR3 reads CASSSPTGELYNEQFF. Written as DNA, the CDR3 is TGTGCCAGCAGCTCCCCCACAGGGGAGCTCTACAATGAGCAGTTCTTC. The chain carries TRBV5-4 and TRBJ2-1; TRBD1 aligns across 7 bases. V was pared by 3 bases and J by 3 bases, with 9 bases of the junction left unmatched. The germline CDR1 and CDR2 sequences are SGHNT and YYREEE (reference sequence). CDR3 length: 16 residues.

The chain employs TRBV12-3 or TRBV12-4 and TRBJ2-7, with D possibly being TRBD2 (7 bases). The CDR3 consists of 19 residues. Trimming cost V 4 bases and J 0 bases, with 25 bases left between them. The CDR3 coding sequence is TGTGCCAGCAGTTGGCGAGGGGGACCTAGCGGTTTTCGCTCCTACGAGCAGTACTTC. This gives the protein CASSWRGGPSGFRSYEQYF.

The chain combines TRBV12-3 or TRBV12-4 with TRBJ2-3; 14 positions match TRBD2. The CDR3 extends over 15 amino acids. The junction had 3 bases not matched to a gene; V was cut back by 5 bases and J by 5 bases. DNA of the CDR3: TGTGCCAGCAGTCGGACTAGCGGGGGGCGAGATACGCAGTATTTT. This gives the protein CASSRTSGGRDTQYF.